The source of this T cell receptor beta chain is a study of metastatic and nonmetastatic thyroid tumors. In the study overall: Peripheral blood and tumor or nodule samples from malignant and benign thyroid patients were compared. Findings of the study overall: Malignant tumors reportedly showed significantly higher TCR beta diversity than benign nodules in both blood and tumor.

Per the original methods: Using the CDR3 differences seen across clinicopathological groups, the authors built a distant-metastasis classifier for papillary thyroid cancer, which was meant to discriminate distant-metastatic patients. TCRdb called clones again from the PCR reads with MiXCR. The V and J calls were determined by TCRdb, not by the authors. The sample consists of 15,000 or so clones, 13% of them appearing once. This clone was picked up a small number of times. No antigen is known for it. V gave up 9 bases and J gave up 4 bases; unmatched junction bases: 11. Looked up from germline, CDR1 is MNHNS and CDR2 is SASEGT. The CDR3 runs to 15 residues. Every patient underwent thyroid surgery untreated.

The clonotype was recovered from a female donor with papillary thyroid cancer or a benign thyroid nodule (not recorded which). Some clones in this sample may be carry-over from other donors' samples. Specimen: blood. The chain is built from TRBV6-1 and TRBJ2-1; 8 nucleotides agree with TRBD2. The CDR3 nucleotides are TGTGCCAGTACCCTATGGACTAGCTCTTACAATGAGCAGTTCTTC. It yields the protein CASTLWTSSYNEQFF.